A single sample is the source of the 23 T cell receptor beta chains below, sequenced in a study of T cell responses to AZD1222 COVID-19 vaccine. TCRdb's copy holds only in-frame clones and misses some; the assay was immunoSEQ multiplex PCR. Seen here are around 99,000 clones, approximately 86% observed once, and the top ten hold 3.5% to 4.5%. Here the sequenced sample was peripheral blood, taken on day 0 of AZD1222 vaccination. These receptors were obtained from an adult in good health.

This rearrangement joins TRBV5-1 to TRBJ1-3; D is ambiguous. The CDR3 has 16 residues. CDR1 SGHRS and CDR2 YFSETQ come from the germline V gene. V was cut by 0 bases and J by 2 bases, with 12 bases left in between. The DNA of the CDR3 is TGCGCCAGCAGCTTGGCCATCTTAGGACCTGGAAACACCATATATTTT. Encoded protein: CASSLAILGPGNTIYF.

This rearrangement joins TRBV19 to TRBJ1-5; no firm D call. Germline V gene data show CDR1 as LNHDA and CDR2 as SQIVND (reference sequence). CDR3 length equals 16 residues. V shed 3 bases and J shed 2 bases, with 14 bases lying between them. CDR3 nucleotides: TGTGCCAGTAGTATCAAGAAGGCGATTGGCAATCAGCCCCAGCATTTT. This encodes CASSIKKAIGNQPQHF. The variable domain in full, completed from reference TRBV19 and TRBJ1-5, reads DGGITQSPKYLFRKEGQNVTLSCEQNLNHDAMYWYRQDPGQGLRLIYYSQIVNDFQKGDIAEGYSVSREKKESFPLTVTSAQKNPTAFYLCASSIKKAIGNQPQHFGDGTRLSIL.

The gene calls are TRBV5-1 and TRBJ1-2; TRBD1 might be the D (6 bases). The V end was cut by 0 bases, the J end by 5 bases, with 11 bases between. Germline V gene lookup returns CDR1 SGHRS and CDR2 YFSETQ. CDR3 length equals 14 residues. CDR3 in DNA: TGCGCCAGCAGCTTGGCGCAGGGGAGATATGGCTACACCTTC. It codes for CASSLAQGRYGYTF.

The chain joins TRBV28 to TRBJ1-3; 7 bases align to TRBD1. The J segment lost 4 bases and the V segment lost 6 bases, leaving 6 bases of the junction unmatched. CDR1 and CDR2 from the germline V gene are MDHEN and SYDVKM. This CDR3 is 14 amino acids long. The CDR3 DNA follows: TGTGCCAGCAGACCGACAGGGCGCGGAAACACCATATATTTT. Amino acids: CASRPTGRGNTIYF.

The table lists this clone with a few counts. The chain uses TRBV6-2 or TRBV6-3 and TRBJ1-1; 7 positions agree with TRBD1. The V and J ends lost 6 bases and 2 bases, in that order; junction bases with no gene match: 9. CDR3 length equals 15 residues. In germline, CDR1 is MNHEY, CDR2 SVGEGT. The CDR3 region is CASRPMTGPNTEAFF. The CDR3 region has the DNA TGTGCCAGCAGACCTATGACAGGGCCAAACACTGAAGCTTTCTTT.

This CDR3 is CASSVESAGGVQFF. Written as DNA, the CDR3 is TGTGCCAGCAGCGTAGAGTCAGCGGGGGGAGTGCAGTTCTTC. The chain links TRBV9 to TRBJ2-1; 9 nucleotides match TRBD2. V shed 0 bases and J 12 bases; nucleotides not matched to a gene: 7. Per germline, CDR1 SGDLS and CDR2 YYNGEE. The CDR3 length is 14 residues.

CDR3 residues: CASSSTGVYEQYF. The CDR3 nucleotides read TGTGCCAGCAGCTCGACCGGAGTCTACGAGCAGTACTTC. The chain is built from TRBV7-9 and TRBJ2-7; no clear D. Germline loops: CDR1 SEHNR, CDR2 FQNEAQ (reference sequence). This CDR3 has 13 amino acids. The ends were cut back, 4 bases at V and 3 bases at J, with 10 bases in the middle.

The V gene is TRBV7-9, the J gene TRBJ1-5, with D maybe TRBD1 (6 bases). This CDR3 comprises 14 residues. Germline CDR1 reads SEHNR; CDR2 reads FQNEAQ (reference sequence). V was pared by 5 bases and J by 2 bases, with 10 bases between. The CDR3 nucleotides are TGTGCCAGCAGCCCCTCAGGGGGCAATCAGCCCCAGCATTTT. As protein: CASSPSGGNQPQHF.

CDR3 sequence reads: CASSYPAGDVQPQHF. CDR3 bases: TGTGCCAGCAGTTACCCGGCCGGGGACGTTCAGCCCCAGCATTTT. This rearrangement joins TRBV6-2 or TRBV6-3 to TRBJ1-5, with D possibly being TRBD1 (5 bases). Germline CDR1 is MNHEY and CDR2 is SVGEGT. The CDR3 contains 15 residues. The V end lost 2 bases, the J end lost 6 bases, and 14 bases lay between the germline ends.

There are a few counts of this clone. CDR3 region: CAWSRPGTDTQYF. The CDR3 coding sequence is TGTGCCTGGAGTCGACCCGGGACAGATACGCAGTATTTT. This sequence joins TRBV30 and TRBJ2-3; D call uncertain. This CDR3 has 13 residues. From germline, CDR1 is GTSNPN and CDR2 SVGIG (reference sequence). Trimming took 2 bases from V and 3 from J, leaving 9 bases between them.

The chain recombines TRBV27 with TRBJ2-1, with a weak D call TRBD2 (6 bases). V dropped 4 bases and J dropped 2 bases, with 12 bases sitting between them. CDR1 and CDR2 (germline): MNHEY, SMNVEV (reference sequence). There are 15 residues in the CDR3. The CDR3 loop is CASSSGRWPYNEQFF. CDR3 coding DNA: TGTGCCAGCAGTTCGGGGAGGTGGCCCTACAATGAGCAGTTCTTC.

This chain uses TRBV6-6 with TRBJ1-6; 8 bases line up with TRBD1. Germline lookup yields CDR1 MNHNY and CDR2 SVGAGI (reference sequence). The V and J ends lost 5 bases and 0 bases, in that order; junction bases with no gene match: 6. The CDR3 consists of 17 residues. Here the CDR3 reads CASSHDRGSSYNSPLHF. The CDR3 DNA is TGTGCCAGCAGTCACGACAGGGGAAGCTCCTATAATTCACCCCTCCACTTT.

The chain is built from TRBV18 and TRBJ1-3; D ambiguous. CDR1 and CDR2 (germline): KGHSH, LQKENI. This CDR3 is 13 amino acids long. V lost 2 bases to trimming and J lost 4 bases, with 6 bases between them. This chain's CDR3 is CASSPASGNTIYF. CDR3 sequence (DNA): TGTGCCAGCTCACCAGCATCGGGAAACACCATATATTTT.

Written as DNA, the CDR3 is TGTGCCAGCAGCTTAATAAAGGGGACTGAAGCTTTCTTT. It specifies CASSLIKGTEAFF. This chain uses TRBV7-3 with TRBJ1-1; tentative D call: TRBD1 (5 bases). The CDR3 has 13 residues. Trimming took 1 base from V and 5 from J, leaving 8 bases between them. Looked up from germline, CDR1 is SGHTA and CDR2 is FQGTGA.

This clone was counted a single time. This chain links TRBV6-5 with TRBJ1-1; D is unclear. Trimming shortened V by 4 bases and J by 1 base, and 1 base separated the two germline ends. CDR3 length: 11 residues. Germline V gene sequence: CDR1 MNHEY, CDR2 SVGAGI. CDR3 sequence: CASSWNTEAFF. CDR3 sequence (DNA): TGTGCCAGCAGTTGGAACACTGAAGCTTTCTTT.

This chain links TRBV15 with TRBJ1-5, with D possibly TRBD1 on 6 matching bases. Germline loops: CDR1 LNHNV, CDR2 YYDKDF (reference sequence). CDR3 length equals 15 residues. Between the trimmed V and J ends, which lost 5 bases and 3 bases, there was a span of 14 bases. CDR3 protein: CATSAVSGVNQPQHF. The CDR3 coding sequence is TGTGCCACCAGCGCGGTGTCAGGGGTCAATCAGCCCCAGCATTTT.

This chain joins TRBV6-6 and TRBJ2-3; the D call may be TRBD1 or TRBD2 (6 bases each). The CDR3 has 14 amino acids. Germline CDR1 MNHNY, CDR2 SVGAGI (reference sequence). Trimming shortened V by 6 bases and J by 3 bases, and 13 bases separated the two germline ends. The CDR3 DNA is TGTGCCAGCAGCCCCCGGGGGCAGACAGATACGCAGTATTTT. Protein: CASSPRGQTDTQYF.

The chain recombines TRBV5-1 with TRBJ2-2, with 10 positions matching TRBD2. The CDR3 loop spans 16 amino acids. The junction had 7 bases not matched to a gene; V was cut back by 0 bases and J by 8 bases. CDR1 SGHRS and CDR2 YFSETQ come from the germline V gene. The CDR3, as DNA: TGCGCCAGCAGCTTGGCTCTAGCGGGAGAACTAGGGGAGCTGTTTTTT. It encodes CASSLALAGELGELFF. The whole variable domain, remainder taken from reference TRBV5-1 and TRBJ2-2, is KAGVTQTPRYLIKTRGQQVTLSCSPISGHRSVSWYQQTPGQGLQFLFEYFSETQRNKGNFPGRFSGRQFSNSRSEMNVSTLELGDSALYLCASSLALAGELGELFFGEGSRLTVL.

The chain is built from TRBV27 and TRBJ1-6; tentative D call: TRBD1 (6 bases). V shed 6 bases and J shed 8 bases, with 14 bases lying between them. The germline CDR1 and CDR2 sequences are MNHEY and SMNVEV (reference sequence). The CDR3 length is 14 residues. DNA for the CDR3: TGTGCCAGCAGGTGGGGAGCAGGGGATTCACCCCTCCACTTT. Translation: CASRWGAGDSPLHF.

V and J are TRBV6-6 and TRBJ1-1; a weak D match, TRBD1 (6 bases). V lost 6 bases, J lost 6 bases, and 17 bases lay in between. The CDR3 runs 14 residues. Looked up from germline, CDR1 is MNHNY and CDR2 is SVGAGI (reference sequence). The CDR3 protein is CASRRGRGIPEAFF. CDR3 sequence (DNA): TGTGCCAGCAGAAGGGGCAGGGGAATACCTGAAGCTTTCTTT.

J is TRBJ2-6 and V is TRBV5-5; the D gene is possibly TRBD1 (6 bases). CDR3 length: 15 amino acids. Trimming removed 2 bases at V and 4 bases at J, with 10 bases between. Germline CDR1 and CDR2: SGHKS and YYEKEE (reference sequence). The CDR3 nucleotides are TGTGCCAGCAGCTTCACAGGGTCAGGGGCCAACGTCCTGACTTTC. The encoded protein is CASSFTGSGANVLTF. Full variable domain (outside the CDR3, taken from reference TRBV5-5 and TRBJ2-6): DAGVTQSPTHLIKTRGQQVTLRCSPISGHKSVSWYQQVLGQGPQFIFQYYEKEERGRGNFPDRFSARQFPNYSSELNVNALLLGDSALYLCASSFTGSGANVLTFGAGSRLTVL.

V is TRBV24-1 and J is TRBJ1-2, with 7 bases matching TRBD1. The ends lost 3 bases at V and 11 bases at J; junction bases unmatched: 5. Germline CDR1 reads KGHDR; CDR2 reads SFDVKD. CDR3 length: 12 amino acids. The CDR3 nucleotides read TGTGCCACCAGTGATCCAGGGGACAGTTACACCTTC. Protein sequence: CATSDPGDSYTF.

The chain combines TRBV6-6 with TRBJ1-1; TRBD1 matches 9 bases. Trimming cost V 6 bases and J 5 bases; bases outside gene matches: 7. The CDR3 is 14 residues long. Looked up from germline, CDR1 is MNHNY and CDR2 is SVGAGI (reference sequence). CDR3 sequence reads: CASRTPGQGTEAFF. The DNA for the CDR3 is TGTGCCAGCAGGACACCGGGACAGGGAACTGAAGCTTTCTTT.